These T cell receptor beta chains were read from a single sample in a study of early T cells in non-severe SARS-CoV-2 infection. In TCRdb, the 5' RACE reads were re-called with MiXCR into one record per CDR3 protein. This sample has 50,000 or so distinct CDR3 sequences, with approximately 13% found just once. Material for sequencing was whole blood. Receptor source: an adult who was a healthcare worker with PCR-confirmed SARS-CoV-2 infection or an uninfected control (not recorded which). CDR3s include the opening cysteine and the closing phenylalanine or tryptophan. A D gene is named only where the DNA matches it firmly. Clone size is not always given. Where it is, it says once, few, many or a class for expanded clones.

CDR3 length: 14; V gene: TRBV28; clone size: few; J gene: TRBJ2-7; D gene: NA; CDR3 DNA: TGTGCCAGCAGTTCGACCAAGGGAAGGGGAGAGCAGTACTTC; CDR3 protein: CASSSTKGRGEQYF
CDR3 length: 15; V gene: TRBV5-1; clone size: many; J gene: TRBJ1-2; D gene: NA; CDR3 DNA: TGCGCCAGCAGCTTGGGAGCAATAACTAACTATGGCTACACCTTC; CDR3 protein: CASSLGAITNYGYTF
CDR3 length: 12; V gene: TRBV7-8; clone size: NA; J gene: TRBJ1-4; D gene: NA; CDR3 DNA: TGTGCCAGCACCAATTCCAGGGATAAACTGTTTTTT; CDR3 protein: CASTNSRDKLFF
CDR3 length: 11; V gene: TRBV7-9; clone size: few; J gene: TRBJ2-1; D gene: NA; CDR3 DNA: TGTGCCAGCAGTTTCCAGGATGAGCAGTTCTTC; CDR3 protein: CASSFQDEQFF
CDR3 length: 16; V gene: TRBV2; clone size: many; J gene: TRBJ1-1; D gene: TRBD1; CDR3 DNA: TGTGCCAGCAGTTATACAGGGGTCAACCTGAACACTGAAGCTTTCTTT; CDR3 protein: CASSYTGVNLNTEAFF
CDR3 length: 13; V gene: TRBV27; clone size: many; J gene: TRBJ2-5; D gene: TRBD1; CDR3 DNA: TGTGCCAGCTCAATCAGGGGGCAAGAGACCCAGTACTTC; CDR3 protein: CASSIRGQETQYF
CDR3 length: 16; V gene: TRBV27; clone size: NA; J gene: TRBJ1-2; D gene: TRBD1; CDR3 DNA: TGTGCCAGCAGTTTCTCCCGGACAGGGCCTTACTATGGCTACACCTTC; CDR3 protein: CASSFSRTGPYYGYTF
CDR3 length: 12; V gene: TRBV25-1; clone size: many; J gene: TRBJ2-7; D gene: TRBD1; CDR3 DNA: TGTGCCAGCCGGGACAGGGGCTACGAGCAGTACTTC; CDR3 protein: CASRDRGYEQYF
CDR3 length: 14; V gene: TRBV7-9; clone size: few; J gene: TRBJ1-2; D gene: TRBD1; CDR3 DNA: TGTGCCAGCAGCATGGGACAGGGGCAGGATGGCTACACCTTC; CDR3 protein: CASSMGQGQDGYTF
CDR3 length: 15; V gene: TRBV10-3; clone size: many; J gene: TRBJ1-6; D gene: TRBD1; CDR3 DNA: TGTGCCACCCAGGGGGCAGGGGTTGGAAATTCACCCCTCCACTTT; CDR3 protein: CATQGAGVGNSPLHF
CDR3 length: 16; V gene: TRBV12-3/TRBV12-4; clone size: NA; J gene: TRBJ1-6; D gene: NA; CDR3 DNA: TGTGCCAGCAGCCCGCTAAGTAGGGGGAATAATTCACCCCTCCACTTT; CDR3 protein: CASSPLSRGNNSPLHF
CDR3 length: 13; V gene: TRBV9; clone size: few; J gene: TRBJ2-1; D gene: NA; CDR3 DNA: TGTGCCAGCAGCGTGGGTGCCTACAATGAGCAGTTCTTC; CDR3 protein: CASSVGAYNEQFF
CDR3 length: 14; V gene: TRBV29-1; clone size: NA; J gene: TRBJ1-1; D gene: TRBD1; CDR3 DNA: TGCAGCGCCGGACAGGGGGCGGTGAACACTGAAGCTTTCTTT; CDR3 protein: CSAGQGAVNTEAFF
CDR3 length: 11; V gene: TRBV12-3/TRBV12-4; clone size: NA; J gene: TRBJ2-3; D gene: NA; CDR3 DNA: TGTGCCAGCAGTTCTAGCTATACGCAGTATTTT; CDR3 protein: CASSSSYTQYF
CDR3 length: 15; V gene: TRBV5-1; clone size: NA; J gene: TRBJ2-7; D gene: TRBD2; CDR3 DNA: TGCGCCAGCAGCCCCGGACTAGCTGTCGGCTACGAGCAGTACTTC; CDR3 protein: CASSPGLAVGYEQYF
CDR3 length: 15; V gene: TRBV18; clone size: NA; J gene: TRBJ1-2; D gene: NA; CDR3 DNA: TGTGCCAGCTCACCACCTGGGGCCGAGAGGGGCGGCTACACCTTC; CDR3 protein: CASSPPGAERGGYTF
CDR3 length: 21; V gene: TRBV11-2; clone size: NA; J gene: TRBJ2-1; D gene: TRBD2; CDR3 DNA: TGTGCCAGCAGCTCCATTAGGAAACCTAGCGGGAGGGCCTCATTATACAATGAGCAGTTCTTC; CDR3 protein: CASSSIRKPSGRASLYNEQFF
CDR3 length: 15; V gene: TRBV7-2; clone size: few; J gene: TRBJ2-7; D gene: NA; CDR3 DNA: TGTGCCAGCAGCTCTAGCCCCGGGAGATCCTACGAGCAGTACTTC; CDR3 protein: CASSSSPGRSYEQYF
CDR3 length: 14; V gene: TRBV9; clone size: many; J gene: TRBJ1-1; D gene: NA; CDR3 DNA: TGTGCCAGCAGCGAACAGCAGGGGAACACTGAAGCTTTCTTT; CDR3 protein: CASSEQQGNTEAFF
CDR3 length: 11; V gene: TRBV20-1; clone size: few; J gene: TRBJ1-2; D gene: NA; CDR3 DNA: TGCAGTGCTAGAGTGGGGTCTGGCTACACCTTC; CDR3 protein: CSARVGSGYTF
CDR3 length: 15; V gene: TRBV30; clone size: few; J gene: TRBJ2-5; D gene: TRBD2; CDR3 DNA: TGTGCCTGGAGTCCGGGACTAGCGGGGGCAGAGACCCAGTACTTC; CDR3 protein: CAWSPGLAGAETQYF
CDR3 length: 18; V gene: TRBV4-1; clone size: NA; J gene: TRBJ1-1; D gene: TRBD1; CDR3 DNA: TGCGCCAGCAGCCAAGTAATGGGGACAGGGAAAGGACCTGCTGAAGCTTTCTTT; CDR3 protein: CASSQVMGTGKGPAEAFF
CDR3 length: 18; V gene: TRBV6-1; clone size: many; J gene: TRBJ2-1; D gene: TRBD2; CDR3 DNA: TGTGCCACGCAGCCACTAGCGGGAGCAGTTAGGTCCTACAATGAGCAGTTCTTC; CDR3 protein: CATQPLAGAVRSYNEQFF
CDR3 length: 15; V gene: TRBV12-5; clone size: few; J gene: TRBJ2-1; D gene: TRBD1; CDR3 DNA: TGTGCTAGTGGGGGTGGGGACAGGGACTACAATGAGCAGTTCTTC; CDR3 protein: CASGGGDRDYNEQFF
CDR3 length: 14; V gene: TRBV12-3/TRBV12-4; clone size: many; J gene: TRBJ2-5; D gene: TRBD1; CDR3 DNA: TGTGCCAGCAGTCCTTACAGGGGGCAAGAGACCCAGTACTTC; CDR3 protein: CASSPYRGQETQYF
CDR3 length: 13; V gene: TRBV29-1; clone size: once; J gene: TRBJ1-1; D gene: NA; CDR3 DNA: TGCAGCGCCTGGGGAGGGGTGAGCACTGAAGCTTTCTTT; CDR3 protein: CSAWGGVSTEAFF
CDR3 length: 17; V gene: TRBV6-2/TRBV6-3; clone size: NA; J gene: TRBJ2-1; D gene: NA; CDR3 DNA: TGTGCCAGCAGTTACCTACCCTGGGAGTTCTCCTACAATGAGCAGTTCTTC; CDR3 protein: CASSYLPWEFSYNEQFF
CDR3 length: 16; V gene: TRBV7-2; clone size: many; J gene: TRBJ1-6; D gene: NA; CDR3 DNA: TGTGCCAGCAGCTTCGGACTAGTGCCCCTTAATTCACCCCTCCACTTT; CDR3 protein: CASSFGLVPLNSPLHF
CDR3 length: 13; V gene: TRBV2; clone size: many; J gene: TRBJ1-2; D gene: NA; CDR3 DNA: TGTGCCAGCAGTTCACAGGTGTACTATGGCTACACCTTC; CDR3 protein: CASSSQVYYGYTF
CDR3 length: 19; V gene: TRBV7-8; clone size: many; J gene: TRBJ2-2; D gene: TRBD1; CDR3 DNA: TGTGCCAGCAGCCCCAGGGACAGGGGGACGGTCTCGAACACCGGGGAGCTGTTTTTT; CDR3 protein: CASSPRDRGTVSNTGELFF
CDR3 length: 11; V gene: TRBV6-6; clone size: few; J gene: TRBJ1-1; D gene: NA; CDR3 DNA: TGTGCCAGCCCCGCGGGCACTGAAGCTTTCTTT; CDR3 protein: CASPAGTEAFF
CDR3 length: 15; V gene: TRBV6-2/TRBV6-3; clone size: many; J gene: TRBJ1-5; D gene: NA; CDR3 DNA: TGTGCCAGCAGTTACGGGCTGGGGAGCAATCAGCCCCAGCATTTT; CDR3 protein: CASSYGLGSNQPQHF
CDR3 length: 14; V gene: TRBV6-6; clone size: many; J gene: TRBJ1-1; D gene: TRBD1; CDR3 DNA: TGTGCCAGCAGTTCAGACAGGGGGGTAACTGAAGCTTTCTTT; CDR3 protein: CASSSDRGVTEAFF
CDR3 length: 13; V gene: TRBV20-1; clone size: NA; J gene: TRBJ2-3; D gene: NA; CDR3 DNA: TGCAGCAAAGATGGGGATCACACAGATACGCAGTATTTT; CDR3 protein: CSKDGDHTDTQYF
CDR3 length: 14; V gene: TRBV6-5; clone size: many; J gene: TRBJ1-4; D gene: TRBD1; CDR3 DNA: TGTGCCAGCAGTTATATCATGGGACAGTCGCAACTGTTTTTT; CDR3 protein: CASSYIMGQSQLFF
CDR3 length: 13; V gene: TRBV18; clone size: few; J gene: TRBJ2-7; D gene: NA; CDR3 DNA: TGTGCCAGCTCACCATCCGGGACCGACGAGCAGTACTTC; CDR3 protein: CASSPSGTDEQYF
CDR3 length: 13; V gene: TRBV7-2; clone size: NA; J gene: TRBJ1-4; D gene: NA; CDR3 DNA: TGTGCCAGCAGCTTCGGGACGCCTCTCCAACTGTTTTTT; CDR3 protein: CASSFGTPLQLFF
CDR3 length: 18; V gene: TRBV19; clone size: few; J gene: TRBJ2-3; D gene: NA; CDR3 DNA: TGTGCCAGTAGTATAGTCCTTACTAGCAAGACTAGCACAGATACGCAGTATTTT; CDR3 protein: CASSIVLTSKTSTDTQYF
CDR3 length: 19; V gene: TRBV4-2; clone size: NA; J gene: TRBJ2-3; D gene: TRBD2; CDR3 DNA: TGTGCCAGCAGCCAAGGGGCGAAGGACGGGGGGTCCCCGTGGGGAACGCAGTATTTT; CDR3 protein: CASSQGAKDGGSPWGTQYF
CDR3 length: 14; V gene: TRBV14; clone size: once; J gene: TRBJ2-7; D gene: NA; CDR3 DNA: TGTGCCAGCAGCCACCCCTCGAGCAACTACGAGCAGTACTTC; CDR3 protein: CASSHPSSNYEQYF
CDR3 length: 14; V gene: TRBV18; clone size: many; J gene: TRBJ1-2; D gene: NA; CDR3 DNA: TGTGCCAGCTCACCGGGTTCGATAAACTATGGCTACACCTTC; CDR3 protein: CASSPGSINYGYTF
CDR3 length: 16; V gene: TRBV7-7; clone size: many; J gene: TRBJ2-1; D gene: TRBD2; CDR3 DNA: TGTGCTAGCAGCCCTATAGCGGGAGGGCCGAACAATGAGCAGTTCTTC; CDR3 protein: CASSPIAGGPNNEQFF
CDR3 length: 13; V gene: TRBV4-1; clone size: NA; J gene: TRBJ2-5; D gene: NA; CDR3 DNA: TGCGCCAGCAGCCAACACTACCAAGAGACCCAGTACTTC; CDR3 protein: CASSQHYQETQYF
CDR3 length: 18; V gene: TRBV4-1; clone size: NA; J gene: TRBJ2-1; D gene: TRBD2; CDR3 DNA: TGCGCCAGCAGCCAAGCCCTGGGGACGGGGGGGCCGCACAATGAGCAGTTCTTC; CDR3 protein: CASSQALGTGGPHNEQFF
CDR3 length: 17; V gene: TRBV11-2; clone size: many; J gene: TRBJ1-2; D gene: TRBD1; CDR3 DNA: TGTGCCAGCAGCTTAGATGGTACGGGACAGGTGACCTATGGCTACACCTTC; CDR3 protein: CASSLDGTGQVTYGYTF
CDR3 length: 13; V gene: TRBV6-1; clone size: many; J gene: TRBJ2-2; D gene: NA; CDR3 DNA: TGTGCCAGCGGTACAGCGTCAGCCGGGGAGCTGTTTTTT; CDR3 protein: CASGTASAGELFF
CDR3 length: 12; V gene: TRBV3-1; clone size: few; J gene: TRBJ2-3; D gene: NA; CDR3 DNA: TGTGCCAGCAGCCAAGGGCAGCTTACGCAGTATTTT; CDR3 protein: CASSQGQLTQYF
CDR3 length: 17; V gene: TRBV20-1; clone size: few; J gene: TRBJ2-1; D gene: NA; CDR3 DNA: TGCAGTGCCTTAAGCCCCTCCATCAGGAGCTCCTACAATGAGCAGTTCTTC; CDR3 protein: CSALSPSIRSSYNEQFF
CDR3 length: 15; V gene: TRBV13; clone size: NA; J gene: TRBJ2-5; D gene: TRBD2; CDR3 DNA: TGTGCCAGCAGCTTTAAAGCGGGGCCTCAAGAGACCCAGTACTTC; CDR3 protein: CASSFKAGPQETQYF
CDR3 length: 15; V gene: TRBV5-1; clone size: many; J gene: TRBJ2-7; D gene: NA; CDR3 DNA: TGCGCCAGCAGCTTGGCAGGGTCCGCGGGCTCCGAGCAGTACTTC; CDR3 protein: CASSLAGSAGSEQYF
CDR3 length: 11; V gene: TRBV2; clone size: few; J gene: TRBJ1-1; D gene: NA; CDR3 DNA: TGTGCCAGCAGTGCGGGGGCTGAAGCTTTCTTT; CDR3 protein: CASSAGAEAFF
CDR3 length: 15; V gene: TRBV30; clone size: few; J gene: TRBJ2-3; D gene: TRBD2; CDR3 DNA: TGTGCCTCGCATACTAGCGGGAGAAAGCCAGATACGCAGTATTTT; CDR3 protein: CASHTSGRKPDTQYF
CDR3 length: 16; V gene: TRBV25-1; clone size: NA; J gene: TRBJ2-2; D gene: TRBD1; CDR3 DNA: TGTGCCAGCAGGGTCCCGGGACAGGGCGGCACCGGGGAGCTGTTTTTT; CDR3 protein: CASRVPGQGGTGELFF
CDR3 length: 16; V gene: TRBV7-8; clone size: many; J gene: TRBJ2-5; D gene: TRBD2; CDR3 DNA: TGTGCCAGCAGCCGAGGACTAGCGGGGTTCCAAGAGACCCAGTACTTC; CDR3 protein: CASSRGLAGFQETQYF